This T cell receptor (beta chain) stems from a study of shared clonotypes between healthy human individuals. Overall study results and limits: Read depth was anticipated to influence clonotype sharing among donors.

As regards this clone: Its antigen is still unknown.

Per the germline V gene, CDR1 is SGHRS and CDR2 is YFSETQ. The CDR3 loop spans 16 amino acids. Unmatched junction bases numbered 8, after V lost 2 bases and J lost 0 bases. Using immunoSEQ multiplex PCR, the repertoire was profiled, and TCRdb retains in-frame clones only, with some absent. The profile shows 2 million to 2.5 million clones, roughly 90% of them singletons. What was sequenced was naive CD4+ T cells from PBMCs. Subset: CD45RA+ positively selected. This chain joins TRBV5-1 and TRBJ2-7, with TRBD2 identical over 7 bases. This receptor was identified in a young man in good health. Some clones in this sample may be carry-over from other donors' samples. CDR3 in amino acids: CASSLPSGGSSYEQYF. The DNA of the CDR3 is TGCGCCAGCAGCTTACCTAGCGGAGGAAGCTCCTACGAGCAGTACTTC.